The clone carrying this T cell receptor beta chain was counted once. Clones were read by immunoSEQ multiplex PCR, and TCRdb kept only the in-frame ones, dropping some. The sample lists about 140,000 clones; approximately 87% were seen once. This sample is part of a study of blood T cell repertoires in COVID-19. Study-level information: T cells, B-cell-depleted T cells, or PBMCs provided the cDNA or gDNA that served as material.

Two negative PCRs, clearance, or symptom resolution were required of recovered Cohort 3 donors. The length of the CDR3 is 16 residues. Germline V gene sequence: CDR1 LGHDT, CDR2 YNNKEL (reference sequence). The V gene end was trimmed by 3 bases and the J gene end by 4 bases; junction bases not matched to a gene: 6. The material sequenced was PBMCs or T cells enriched from blood (not recorded which). The chain recombines TRBV3-1 (or the pseudogene TRBV3-2) with TRBJ2-2; 9 bases are shared with TRBD2. The sequence was obtained from a man between 60 and 75 years old who had recovered from COVID-19. The CDR3 coding sequence is TGTGCCAGCAGCCAGATTAGCGGGAGAGGCACCGGGGAGCTGTTTTTT. Its protein product is CASSQISGRGTGELFF.